The 13 T cell receptor beta chains listed next were all sequenced from one sample in a study of cytomegalovirus exposure and HLA in healthy donors. It was with 60 Vbeta and 13 Jbeta primers that the PCR ran. Data came from immunoSEQ multiplex PCR; TCRdb stores just in-frame clones and leaves some out. Its listing shows about 130,000 clones. Sequenced input: PBMCs. Receptors originate from a woman in her sixties in good health and CMV-seronegative.

V is TRBV5-1 and J is TRBJ2-6; possible D gene TRBD1, 5 bases. V was trimmed by 4 bases and J by 1 base, leaving 9 bases between them. Germline loops: CDR1 SGHRS, CDR2 YFSETQ. This CDR3 is built from 15 residues. CDR3 residues: CASSETESGANVLTF. The CDR3 DNA follows: TGCGCCAGCAGCGAGACAGAATCTGGGGCCAACGTCCTGACTTTC.

The chain joins TRBV28 to TRBJ2-7; 16 bases map to TRBD2. This CDR3 is 19 amino acids long. V trimming: 3 bases; J trimming: 1 base; junction bases outside the gene matches: 9. Germline CDR1 reads MDHEN; CDR2 reads SYDVKM. Here the CDR3 reads CASSFAFGTSGGVSYEQYF. For the CDR3, the DNA is TGTGCCAGCAGTTTTGCGTTTGGGACTAGCGGGGGGGTTTCCTACGAGCAGTACTTC.

The V gene is TRBV5-8, the J gene TRBJ2-7; 8 nucleotides agree with TRBD1. This CDR3 has 15 residues. After removal of 0 bases from V and 3 bases from J, the junction contained 5 bases not matched to a gene. Germline V CDR1 and CDR2: SGHTS, YDEGEE. CDR3 residues: CASSLDAGQGYEQYF. The CDR3 DNA sequence: TGTGCCAGCAGCTTGGATGCAGGACAGGGCTACGAGCAGTACTTC. Complete variable domain (other parts from reference TRBV5-8 and TRBJ2-7): EAGVTQSPTHLIKTRGQQATLRCSPISGHTSVYWYQQALGLGLQFLLWYDEGEERNRGNFPPRFSGRQFPNYSSELNVNALELEDSALYLCASSLDAGQGYEQYFGPGTRLTVT.

The chain recombines TRBV7-3 with TRBJ2-3; tentative D call: TRBD2 (5 bases). The V gene lost 3 bases and the J gene lost 0 bases, with 16 bases spanning the gap. There are 17 residues in the CDR3. Germline values: CDR1 SGHTA, CDR2 FQGTGA. The CDR3 nucleotides are TGTGCCAGCAGCTTGCCGGGGAACCGTTCTAGCACAGATACGCAGTATTTT. This codes for CASSLPGNRSSTDTQYF. Full variable domain (rest looked up from reference TRBV7-3 and TRBJ2-3): GAGVSQTPSNKVTEKGKYVELRCDPISGHTALYWYRQSLGQGPEFLIYFQGTGAADDSGLPNDRFFAVRPEGSVSTLKIQRTERGDSAVYLCASSLPGNRSSTDTQYFGPGTRLTVL.

This chain links TRBV7-8 with TRBJ2-3; 7 nucleotides line up with TRBD1. Germline CDR1 and CDR2: SGHVS and FQNEAQ. The CDR3 consists of 14 residues. J gave up 4 bases and V 3 bases, and 4 bases lay outside the gene matches. The CDR3 loop is CASSFRQGPDTQYF. CDR3 in DNA: TGTGCCAGCAGCTTTAGACAGGGCCCAGATACGCAGTATTTT.

This chain connects TRBV19 to TRBJ2-3; TRBD2 matches at 10 bases. From germline, CDR1 is LNHDA and CDR2 SQIVND (reference sequence). V lost 4 bases and J lost 4; bases outside the gene matches: 11. The CDR3 is 17 residues long. CDR3 sequence (DNA): TGTGCCAGTAGTAAACCACGGACTAGCGGTACTGCAGATACGCAGTATTTT. Residues: CASSKPRTSGTADTQYF.

The rearrangement joins TRBV5-4 to TRBJ1-2, with D possibly TRBD1 on 6 matching bases. V shed 4 bases and J shed 6 bases, with 16 bases lying between them. From germline, CDR1 is SGHNT and CDR2 YYREEE (reference sequence). The CDR3 contains 14 residues. The CDR3 nucleotides read TGTGCCAGCAGCCAGGACAGCGGGGGGCATGGCTACACCTTC. Translating gives CASSQDSGGHGYTF.

The V and J genes are TRBV27 and TRBJ2-2; maybe TRBD1 (6 bases). The V gene's germline CDR1 is MNHEY and CDR2 SMNVEV (reference sequence). This CDR3 is 13 amino acids long. Between the trimmed V and J ends, which lost 7 bases and 7 bases, there was a span of 13 bases. In DNA, the CDR3 is TGTGCCAGCACTTCAGGGGTGCACGGGGAGCTGTTTTTT. Encoded protein: CASTSGVHGELFF.

The chain recombines TRBV5-1 with TRBJ2-7, with TRBD1 matching over 7 bases. Trimming removed 4 bases from V and 2 bases from J; junction bases left unmatched: 6. Germline CDR1 reads SGHRS; CDR2 reads YFSETQ. The CDR3 loop spans 14 amino acids. The DNA of the CDR3 is TGCGCCAGCAGCCGAGGGGACAGTACCTACGAGCAGTACTTC. Translated: CASSRGDSTYEQYF.

On this clone: The junction departs from germline at one end; a sequencing error may be responsible. The sample contains more than one DNA sequence encoding this CDR3. The rearrangement joins TRBV19 to TRBJ1-1, with D perhaps matching TRBD1 (5 bases). The length of the CDR3 is 14 residues. Germline V gene sequence: CDR1 LNHDA, CDR2 SQIVND (reference sequence). CDR3 nucleotide sequence: TGTGCCAGTAGTGTACAGGCTACGAACACTGAAGCCTTCTTT. Its translation is CASSVQATNTEAFF.

The chain combines TRBV7-9 with TRBJ2-5, with D possibly TRBD2 on 6 matching bases. V was shortened by 5 bases and J by 7 bases, with 17 bases between the two germline ends. The length of the CDR3 is 14 residues. The germline CDR1 and CDR2 sequences are SEHNR and FQNEAQ (reference sequence). Here the CDR3 DNA reads TGTGCCAGCAGCCCTCCGACTAGAAGTGGGACCCAGTACTTC. Amino acids: CASSPPTRSGTQYF.

The rearrangement links TRBV2 to TRBJ2-7; D possibly corresponds to TRBD1 (6 bases). CDR3 length: 12 residues. Looked up from germline, CDR1 is SNHLY and CDR2 is FYNNEI. Trimming stripped 7 bases from V and 3 bases from J, with 10 bases between. CDR3 DNA: TGTGCCAGCACGGGGACAAACTACGAGCAGTACTTC. Encoded protein: CASTGTNYEQYF.

The chain carries TRBV18 and TRBJ1-5, with TRBD1 as a possible D gene (5 bases). The CDR3 loop spans 14 amino acids. V gave up 5 bases and J gave up 4 bases, with 12 bases separating them. Germline V gene data show CDR1 as KGHSH and CDR2 as LQKENI. The CDR3 DNA is TGTGCCAGCTCATCCAGGGATACAAATCAGCCCCAGCATTTT. It yields the protein CASSSRDTNQPQHF.